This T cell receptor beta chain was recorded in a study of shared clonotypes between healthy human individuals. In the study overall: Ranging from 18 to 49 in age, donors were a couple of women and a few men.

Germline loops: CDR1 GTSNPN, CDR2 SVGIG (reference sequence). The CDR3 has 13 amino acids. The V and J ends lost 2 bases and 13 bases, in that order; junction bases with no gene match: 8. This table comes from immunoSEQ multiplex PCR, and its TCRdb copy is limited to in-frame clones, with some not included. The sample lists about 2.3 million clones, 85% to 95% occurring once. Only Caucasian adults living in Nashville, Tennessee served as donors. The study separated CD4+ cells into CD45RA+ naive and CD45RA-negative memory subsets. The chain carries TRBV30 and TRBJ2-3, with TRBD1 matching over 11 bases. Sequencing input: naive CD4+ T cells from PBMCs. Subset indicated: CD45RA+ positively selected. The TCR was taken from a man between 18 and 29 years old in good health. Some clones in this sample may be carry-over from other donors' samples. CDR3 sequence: CAWSNRGQGEEYF. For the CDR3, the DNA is TGTGCCTGGAGTAACAGGGGACAGGGGGAGGAGTATTTT.